This TCR beta chain was sequenced during a study of control samples from healthy donors and cancer patients. Sequencing used immunoSEQ multiplex PCR; TCRdb keeps in-frame clones, though not all of them. The sample lists 55,000 to 90,000 clones; 75% to 90% were seen once. The CDR3 runs 15 residues. Trimming at V came to 1 base and at J to 6 bases, leaving 4 bases not matched to a gene. CDR1 is SEHNR, CDR2 FQNEAQ, per germline (reference sequence). This TCR derives from a man in his fifties in good health. This sequence joins TRBV7-9 and TRBJ2-1, with TRBD2 matching 9 bases. Sequencing was done on a sample of blood. The CDR3 DNA reads TGTGCCAGCAGCTTAGGCGGGGGGGCAGCCAATGAGCAGTTCTTC. It translates to CASSLGGGAANEQFF.